A selection of T cell receptor beta chains follows, all from one sample in a study of T-cell reconstitution after alpha-beta-depleted transplantation in children. TCRdb reprocessed the PCR reads via MiXCR and lists one record per CDR3 protein. Among 450,000 to 600,000 distinct CDR3 sequences listed, 10% to 15% were seen once. This specimen was PBMCs, mostly from graft donor cells, taken 360 days after TCRalphabeta/CD19-depleted stem cell transplant. The receptors derive from a male patient younger than 18 who had a stem cell transplant for acute myeloid leukemia, so the T cells may come from the graft donor. Each CDR3 is given with its conserved first and last residue. D genes are given only for firm matches. A row's size may be missing; if present it is once, few, many or a size class.

TGTGCCAGCAGCTATACCGGGAACTACGAGCAGTACTTC	CASSYTGNYEQYF	TRBV11-1	TRBJ2-7	NA	NA
TGTGCCAGCAGCTTTGGGGCGGACGCCGGGGAGCTGTTTTTT	CASSFGADAGELFF	TRBV7-6	TRBJ2-2	NA	few
TGTGCTAGCAGCTTAGTCCAGGTTACGAACACCGGGGAGCTGTTTTTT	CASSLVQVTNTGELFF	TRBV7-7	TRBJ2-2	NA	many
TGTGCCATCAAGATCAGCAGCGGCTCCTACGAGCAGTACTTC	CAIKISSGSYEQYF	TRBV10-3	TRBJ2-7	NA	NA
TGTGCCAGCAGTCCTCAGGGCCTACCATACAATGAGCAGTTCTTC	CASSPQGLPYNEQFF	TRBV28	TRBJ2-1	NA	few
TGTGCCAGTAGTCTGGGGCTATCCGAAGCTTTCTTT	CASSLGLSEAFF	TRBV19	TRBJ1-1	NA	NA
TGTGCCAGCAGTCACAGGGGGGGCTACACCTTC	CASSHRGGYTF	TRBV28	TRBJ1-2	TRBD1	many
TGTGCCAGCAGTCCATTCCGGACGGCCCCCTACGAGCAGTACTTC	CASSPFRTAPYEQYF	TRBV12-3/TRBV12-4	TRBJ2-7	NA	many
TGTGCCAGCAGCCCGCGGGTCAACCGGAACGAGCAGTACTTC	CASSPRVNRNEQYF	TRBV12-3/TRBV12-4	TRBJ2-7	NA	few
TGTGCCAGCAGTCAGGGACTGGCCCAGCATTTT	CASSQGLAQHF	TRBV12-3/TRBV12-4	TRBJ1-5	NA	NA
TGTGCCAGCAGTTTAAGAAGAGGACTAGCGGGCACTCTACCCAACGTCCTGACTTTC	CASSLRRGLAGTLPNVLTF	TRBV28	TRBJ2-6	TRBD2	NA
TGTGCCAGCAGCCCACAGGGAGGGCTTAACAATGAGCAGTTCTTC	CASSPQGGLNNEQFF	TRBV7-2	TRBJ2-1	NA	NA
TGTGCCAGCAGTCCACGGACTACCGGAGGCGCCGGGGAGCTGTTTTTT	CASSPRTTGGAGELFF	TRBV27	TRBJ2-2	NA	many
TGCAGCGCAGGGACAATCCAAGAGACCCAGTACTTC	CSAGTIQETQYF	TRBV29-1	TRBJ2-5	NA	few
TGTGCCAGCAGTTTTTCCCGGGGGCGCGGGTCATACGAGCAGTACTTC	CASSFSRGRGSYEQYF	TRBV12-3/TRBV12-4	TRBJ2-7	NA	NA
TGTGCCAGCCGCTCGGGCTACCCTTTAAACAATGAGCAGTTCTTC	CASRSGYPLNNEQFF	TRBV12-3/TRBV12-4	TRBJ2-1	NA	NA
TGTGCCAGCAGCTCCACGGGACCGACCAGAGATGGCTACACCTTC	CASSSTGPTRDGYTF	TRBV7-9	TRBJ1-2	NA	few
TGCGCCAGCAGCCAGATGACAGGGATAGTCAATGAGCAGTTCTTC	CASSQMTGIVNEQFF	TRBV4-3	TRBJ2-1	TRBD1	many
TGTGCCACCAGTGATTTGAAGGAATTCGGGCCGAGCTCCTACAATGAGCAGTTCTTC	CATSDLKEFGPSSYNEQFF	TRBV24-1	TRBJ2-1	NA	NA
TGTGCCAGCAGCTCCGGGGGGTCGGTCAAAAACATTCAGTACTTC	CASSSGGSVKNIQYF	TRBV13	TRBJ2-4	TRBD2	NA
TGTGCCAGCAGCTTAAACCGGGGACTACCCAGCTACAATGAGCAGTTCTTC	CASSLNRGLPSYNEQFF	TRBV7-8	TRBJ2-1	TRBD2	few
TGCGCCAGCAGCTTGGGGGACAGGTCGAATGAAAAACTGTTTTTT	CASSLGDRSNEKLFF	TRBV5-1	TRBJ1-4	TRBD1	NA
TGCAGTGCCTTGATATGGGCCACAGATACGCAGTATTTT	CSALIWATDTQYF	TRBV20-1	TRBJ2-3	NA	NA
TGCAGTAAGCTAAATAGGAGTGCGGGCTACGAGCAGTACTTC	CSKLNRSAGYEQYF	TRBV20-1	TRBJ2-7	NA	few
TGTGCTAGTGGTTTTGGTGGGAACCAGCCCCAGCATTTT	CASGFGGNQPQHF	TRBV12-5	TRBJ1-5	NA	NA
TGCAGCGTTGAAATAATAGGGACTAGCGGGGGCACCTACGAGCAGTACTTC	CSVEIIGTSGGTYEQYF	TRBV29-1	TRBJ2-7	TRBD2	few
NA	CSAKWATGASFF	TRBV20-1	TRBJ1-2	NA	few
TGTGCCAGTAGTATTCGTACGGATACCTACGAGCAGTACTTC	CASSIRTDTYEQYF	TRBV19	TRBJ2-7	NA	NA
TGTGCCAGCAGTTCCCCCCCCGGGACAGGGTCCTACAATGAGCAGTTCTTC	CASSSPPGTGSYNEQFF	TRBV6-2/TRBV6-3	TRBJ2-1	TRBD1	NA
TGTGCCAGCAGTTACCGTCGACTAGCGGGAAGCAATGAGCAGTTCTTC	CASSYRRLAGSNEQFF	TRBV6-5	TRBJ2-1	TRBD2	NA
TGTGCCAGCAGCCCTCTCAGCGGGGTTACCTACAATGAGCAGTTCTTC	CASSPLSGVTYNEQFF	TRBV3-1	TRBJ2-1	TRBD2	few
TGTGCCTGGAGTGTACAAAGCAATCAGCCCCAGCATTTT	CAWSVQSNQPQHF	TRBV30	TRBJ1-5	NA	NA
TGTGCCAGCAGTTTTCCCGGAGACGGGGAGCTGTTTTTT	CASSFPGDGELFF	TRBV28	TRBJ2-2	NA	few
TGTGCCCTCGGCGGGAGTTCCAGCACAGATACGCAGTATTTT	CALGGSSSTDTQYF	TRBV30	TRBJ2-3	TRBD2	NA
TGTGCCAGCAGCCAAGATCTTGAGGTTTATCCCAAAAACATTCAGTACTTC	CASSQDLEVYPKNIQYF	TRBV3-1	TRBJ2-4	NA	NA
TGCAGCGTCCGCCCTGGACAGGCGAGCTCCTACAATGAGCAGTTCTTC	CSVRPGQASSYNEQFF	TRBV29-1	TRBJ2-1	TRBD1	few
TGCAGTGCTAGACAAACTAGCGGGCCGTACTTC	CSARQTSGPYF	TRBV20-1	TRBJ2-5	TRBD2	many
TGTGCCAGCAGCCTGGGACAGGGGGACAATGAGCAGTTCTTC	CASSLGQGDNEQFF	TRBV5-8	TRBJ2-1	TRBD1	NA
TGTGCCAGCAGCGTGGTTGGCGGGGAGCTGTTTTTT	CASSVVGGELFF	TRBV5-8	TRBJ2-2	NA	NA
TGTGCCAGCAGTTCCCCAGGAGAGAATGAGCAGTTCTTC	CASSSPGENEQFF	TRBV28	TRBJ2-1	NA	few
TGTGCCAGCAGCTCCCACAGGGGCTCCTACAATGAGCAGTTCTTC	CASSSHRGSYNEQFF	TRBV7-9	TRBJ2-1	TRBD1	NA
TGCAGCGTTGGGGACAAAGTCTACGAGCAGTACTTC	CSVGDKVYEQYF	TRBV29-1	TRBJ2-7	NA	many